What follows describes a single T cell receptor (beta chain). Its cognate antigen is unknown. The V segment lost 1 base and the J segment 6 bases; nucleotides outside the gene matches: 2. CDR1 and CDR2 from the germline V gene are SGHDN and FVKESK. This CDR3 region has 13 residues. The record originates from a study of T cell responses to AZD1222 COVID-19 vaccine. Across the study: Pooling was applied to second doses at about 4 or about 12 weeks. The study's findings and limits: It should be noted that donors were predominantly white British and more often female, and clonal diversity was possibly underestimated.

Only in-frame clones appear in the TCRdb table, and some are missing; sequencing was by immunoSEQ multiplex PCR. The sample includes 160,000 or so clones, about 88% of them seen just once. The origin of this receptor is an adult in good health. V and J are TRBV14 and TRBJ2-7, with TRBD1 matching 8 bases. The specimen comprised peripheral blood, sampled on day 0 of AZD1222 vaccination. The CDR3 nucleotides are TGTGCCAGCAGCCAAGCAGGGGGCGGCGAGCAGTACTTC. Translated: CASSQAGGGEQYF.